This T cell receptor (beta chain) comes out of a study of shared clonotypes between healthy human individuals. Notes on the study in general: Large sequencing depth failed to make sorted-subset sequencing complete, rarefaction showed.

Splitting of CD4+ cells produced CD45RA+ naive and CD45RA-negative memory subsets. Evenly divided among several immunoSEQ plates was the genomic DNA of each subset. About 200 ng DNA, tens of thousands of T cell genomes, went into each sorted-subset replicate PCR. The table came from immunoSEQ multiplex PCR; TCRdb's copy has only in-frame clones and leaves some out. The top ten hold approximately 1.5% of the sample, which has about 1 million clones, around 76% seen once. The CDR3 contains 15 residues. The V end lost 0 bases, the J end lost 2 bases, and 10 bases lay between the germline ends. The germline V gene has CDR1 SEHNR and CDR2 FQNEAQ (reference sequence). This clone was detected once. The antigen is undetermined.

The chain couples TRBV7-9 to TRBJ2-5; D is uncertain. The sequence was collected from a man younger than 35 in good health. The specimen sequenced was memory CD4+ T cells sorted from blood. Subset reported: CD45RA-negative fraction. CDR3 nucleotides: TGTGCCAGCAGCTTAGCCGGATTAGCTCAAGAGACCCAGTACTTC. Translating it yields CASSLAGLAQETQYF.